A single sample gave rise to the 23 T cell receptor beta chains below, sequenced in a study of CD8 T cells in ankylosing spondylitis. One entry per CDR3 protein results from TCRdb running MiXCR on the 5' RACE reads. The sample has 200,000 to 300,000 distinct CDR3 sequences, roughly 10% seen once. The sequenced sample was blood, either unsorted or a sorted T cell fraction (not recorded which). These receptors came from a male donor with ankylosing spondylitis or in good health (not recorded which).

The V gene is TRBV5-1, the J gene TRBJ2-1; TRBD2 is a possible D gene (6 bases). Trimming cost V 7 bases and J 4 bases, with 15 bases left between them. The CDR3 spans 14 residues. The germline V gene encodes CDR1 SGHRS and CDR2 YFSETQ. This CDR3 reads CASQGEREYNEQFF. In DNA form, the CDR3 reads TGCGCCAGCCAAGGGGAACGGGAGTACAATGAGCAGTTCTTC.

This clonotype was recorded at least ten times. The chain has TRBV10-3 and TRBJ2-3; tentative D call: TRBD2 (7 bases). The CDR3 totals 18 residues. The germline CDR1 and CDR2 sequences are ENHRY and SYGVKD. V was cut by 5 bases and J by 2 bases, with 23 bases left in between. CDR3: CAISLLWEGGGPTDTQYF. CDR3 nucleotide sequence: TGTGCCATCAGTCTCCTATGGGAGGGTGGGGGGCCCACAGATACGCAGTATTTT.

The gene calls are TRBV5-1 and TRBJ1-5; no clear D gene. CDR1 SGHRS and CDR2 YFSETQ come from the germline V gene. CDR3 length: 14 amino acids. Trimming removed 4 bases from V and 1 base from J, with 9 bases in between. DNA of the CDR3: TGCGCCAGCAGCCCTGGGTCGAGCAATCAGCCCCAGCATTTT. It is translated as CASSPGSSNQPQHF.

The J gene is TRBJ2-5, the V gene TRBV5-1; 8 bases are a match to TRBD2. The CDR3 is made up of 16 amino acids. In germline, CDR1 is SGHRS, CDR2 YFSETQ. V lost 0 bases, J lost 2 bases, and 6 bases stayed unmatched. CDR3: CASSLVGAGGQETQYF. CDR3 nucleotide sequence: TGCGCCAGCAGCTTGGTCGGGGCGGGGGGTCAAGAGACCCAGTACTTC.

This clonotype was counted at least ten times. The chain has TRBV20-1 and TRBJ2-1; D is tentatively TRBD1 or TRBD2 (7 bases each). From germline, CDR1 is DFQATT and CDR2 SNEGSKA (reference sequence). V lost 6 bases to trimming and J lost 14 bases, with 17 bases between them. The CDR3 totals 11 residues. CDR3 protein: CSAIETGREFF. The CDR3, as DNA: TGCAGTGCGATTGAGACAGGGAGGGAGTTCTTC.

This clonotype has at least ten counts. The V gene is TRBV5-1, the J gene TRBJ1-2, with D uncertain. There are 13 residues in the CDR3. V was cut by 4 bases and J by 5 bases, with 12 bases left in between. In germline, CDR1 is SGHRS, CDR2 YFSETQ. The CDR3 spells CASSTDGSYGYTF. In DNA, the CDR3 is TGCGCCAGCAGCACGGACGGTTCATATGGCTACACCTTC.

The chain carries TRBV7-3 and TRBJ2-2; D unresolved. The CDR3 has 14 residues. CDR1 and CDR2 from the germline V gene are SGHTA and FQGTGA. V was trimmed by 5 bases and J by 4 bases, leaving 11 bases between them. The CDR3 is CASSLGPFTGELFF. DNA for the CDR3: TGTGCCAGCAGCCTAGGACCGTTCACCGGGGAGCTGTTTTTT.

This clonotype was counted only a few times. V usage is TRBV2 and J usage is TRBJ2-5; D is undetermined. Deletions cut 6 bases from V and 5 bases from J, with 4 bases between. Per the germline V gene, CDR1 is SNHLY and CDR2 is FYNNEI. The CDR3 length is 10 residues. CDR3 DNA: TGTGCCAGCAGGAGGGAGACCCAGTACTTC. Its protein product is CASRRETQYF.

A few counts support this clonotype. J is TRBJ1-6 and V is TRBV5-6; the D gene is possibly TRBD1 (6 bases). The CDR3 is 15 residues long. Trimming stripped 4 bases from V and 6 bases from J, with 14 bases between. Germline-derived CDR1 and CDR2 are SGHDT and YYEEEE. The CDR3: CASSLPGQTNSPLHF. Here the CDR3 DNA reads TGTGCCAGCAGCCTTCCGGGACAAACTAATTCACCCCTCCACTTT.

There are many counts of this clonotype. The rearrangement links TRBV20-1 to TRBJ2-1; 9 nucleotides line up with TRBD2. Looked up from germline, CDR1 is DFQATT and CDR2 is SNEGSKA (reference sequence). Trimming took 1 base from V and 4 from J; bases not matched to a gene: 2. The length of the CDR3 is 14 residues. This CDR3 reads CSARGTSVYNEQFF. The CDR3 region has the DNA TGCAGTGCTAGAGGGACTAGCGTTTACAATGAGCAGTTCTTC.

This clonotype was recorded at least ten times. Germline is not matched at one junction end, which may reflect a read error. CDR3: CASSLVGFLHF. The CDR3 bases are TGTGCCAGCAGCTTGGTTGGATTTCTACACTTC. The rearrangement uses TRBV5-6 and TRBJ2-1; D unresolved. This CDR3 comprises 11 residues. From germline, CDR1 is SGHDT and CDR2 YYEEEE.

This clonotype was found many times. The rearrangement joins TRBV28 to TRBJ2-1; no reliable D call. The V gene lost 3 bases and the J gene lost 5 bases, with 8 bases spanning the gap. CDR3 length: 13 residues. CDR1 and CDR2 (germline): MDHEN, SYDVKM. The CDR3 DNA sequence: TGTGCCAGCAGTTTGCTTAGGGACAATGAGCAGTTCTTC. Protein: CASSLLRDNEQFF.

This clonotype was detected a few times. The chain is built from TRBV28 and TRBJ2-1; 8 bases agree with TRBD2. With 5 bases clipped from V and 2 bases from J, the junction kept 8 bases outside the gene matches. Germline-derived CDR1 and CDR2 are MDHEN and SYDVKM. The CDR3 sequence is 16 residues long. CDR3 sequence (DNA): TGTGCCAGCAGTATAACTAGCGGATTAACCTACAATGAGCAGTTCTTC. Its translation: CASSITSGLTYNEQFF.

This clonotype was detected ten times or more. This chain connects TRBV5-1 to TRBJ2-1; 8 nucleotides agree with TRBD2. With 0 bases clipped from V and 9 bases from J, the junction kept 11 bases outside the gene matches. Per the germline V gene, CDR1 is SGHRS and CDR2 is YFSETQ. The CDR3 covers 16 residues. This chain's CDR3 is CASSLALGGRKFEQFF. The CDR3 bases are TGCGCCAGCAGCTTGGCACTTGGCGGGAGGAAGTTTGAGCAGTTCTTC.

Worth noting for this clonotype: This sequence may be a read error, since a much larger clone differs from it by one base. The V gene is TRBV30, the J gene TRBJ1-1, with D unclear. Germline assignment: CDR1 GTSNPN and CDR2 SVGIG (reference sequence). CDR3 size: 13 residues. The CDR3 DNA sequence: TGTGCCTGGAGTCCTGGACCGAACAATGAAGCTTTCTTT. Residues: CAWSPGPNNEAFF.

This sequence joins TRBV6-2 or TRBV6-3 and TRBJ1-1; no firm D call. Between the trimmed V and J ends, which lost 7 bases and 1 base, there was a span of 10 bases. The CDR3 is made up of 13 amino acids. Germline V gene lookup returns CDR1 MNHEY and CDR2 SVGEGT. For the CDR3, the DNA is TGTGCCAGCACTTCTAATACGAACACTGAAGCTTTCTTT. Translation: CASTSNTNTEAFF.

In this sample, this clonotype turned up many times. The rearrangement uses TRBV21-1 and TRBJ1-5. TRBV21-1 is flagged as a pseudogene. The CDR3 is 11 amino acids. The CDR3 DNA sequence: TGTGCCATTTATGATCATCAGCCCCAGCATTTT. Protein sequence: CAIYDHQPQHF.

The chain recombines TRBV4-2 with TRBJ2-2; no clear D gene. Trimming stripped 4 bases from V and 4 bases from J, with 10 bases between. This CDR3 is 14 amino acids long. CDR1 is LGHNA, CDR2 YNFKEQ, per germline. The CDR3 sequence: CASSLMQTTGELFF. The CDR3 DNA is TGTGCCAGCAGCCTAATGCAGACCACCGGGGAGCTGTTTTTT.

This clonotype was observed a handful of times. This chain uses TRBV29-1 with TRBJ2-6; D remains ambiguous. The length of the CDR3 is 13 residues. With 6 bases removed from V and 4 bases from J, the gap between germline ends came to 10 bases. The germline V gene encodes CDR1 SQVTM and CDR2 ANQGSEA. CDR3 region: CSVQYSGANVLTF. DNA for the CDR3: TGCAGCGTCCAATACTCAGGGGCCAACGTCCTGACTTTC.

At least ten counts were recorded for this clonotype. In nucleotides, the CDR3 is TGCGCCAGCAGCCCAACTTCTGGCACAGATACGCAGTATTTT. Protein sequence: CASSPTSGTDTQYF. The chain has TRBV5-1 and TRBJ2-3; D remains unclear. CDR3 length: 14 residues. CDR1 SGHRS and CDR2 YFSETQ come from the germline V gene. V lost 4 bases, J lost 1 base, and 10 bases lay in between. Complete variable domain (other parts from reference TRBV5-1 and TRBJ2-3): KAGVTQTPRYLIKTRGQQVTLSCSPISGHRSVSWYQQTPGQGLQFLFEYFSETQRNKGNFPGRFSGRQFSNSRSEMNVSTLELGDSALYLCASSPTSGTDTQYFGPGTRLTVL.

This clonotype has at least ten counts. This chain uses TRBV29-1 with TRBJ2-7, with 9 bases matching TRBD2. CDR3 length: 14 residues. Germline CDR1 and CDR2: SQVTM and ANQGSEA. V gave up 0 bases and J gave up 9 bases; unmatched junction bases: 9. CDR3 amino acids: CSVEDGASGTGQYF. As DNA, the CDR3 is TGCAGCGTTGAAGACGGGGCTAGCGGGACGGGGCAGTACTTC.

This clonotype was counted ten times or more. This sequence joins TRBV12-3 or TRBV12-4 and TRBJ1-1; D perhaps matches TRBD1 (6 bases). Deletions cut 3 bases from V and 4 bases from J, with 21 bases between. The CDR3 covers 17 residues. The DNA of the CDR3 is TGTGCCAGCAGTTTCGCTTTGGGGGGGGCGCGAAGCACTGAAGCTTTCTTT. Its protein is CASSFALGGARSTEAFF.

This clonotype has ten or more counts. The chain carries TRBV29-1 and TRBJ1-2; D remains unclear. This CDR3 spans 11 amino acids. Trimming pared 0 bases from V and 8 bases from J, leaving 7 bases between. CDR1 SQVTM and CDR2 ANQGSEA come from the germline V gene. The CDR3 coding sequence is TGCAGCGTTGAAGAATCGTGGGGCTACACCTTC. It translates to CSVEESWGYTF.